What follows describes a single T cell receptor (beta chain). The V end was cut by 4 bases, the J end by 5 bases, with 12 bases between. The CDR3 length is 13 residues. The germline CDR1 and CDR2 sequences are MNHEY and SMNVEV (reference sequence). The table came from immunoSEQ multiplex PCR; TCRdb's copy has only in-frame clones and leaves some out. The sample lists over 2 million clones; approximately 94% were seen once. This record belongs to a study of shared clonotypes between healthy human individuals. Study in general: Researchers drew samples from two women and three men aged 18 to 49.

Terminally differentiated effector memory CD45RA+ cells were left out of the naive CD8 fraction, which was CD45RO-negative and positively selected for CCR7. This sequence was found in a man between 18 and 35 years old in good health. The material sequenced was naive CD8+ T cells sorted from blood. This chain connects TRBV27 to TRBJ2-7, with a weak D call TRBD1 (6 bases). DNA for the CDR3: TGTGCCAGCAGTTCCCTGACAGGCCACGAGCAGTACTTC. Translating it yields CASSSLTGHEQYF.